The present TCR beta chain was sequenced within a study of blood T cell repertoires in COVID-19. Measured with immunoSEQ multiplex PCR; TCRdb has only the in-frame clones, and not every one. The table has 200,000 to 250,000 clones, nearly 90% seen once; the top ten hold 3% to 3.5%. CDR1 is MNHEY and CDR2 is SMNVEV in the germline V gene (reference sequence). The germline V and J ends were trimmed by 4 bases and 11 bases, with 17 bases remaining between them. This CDR3 comprises 13 residues. The sequence was obtained from a man between 18 and 29 years old with active or convalescent COVID-19. The sample was peripheral blood. The chain recombines TRBV27 with TRBJ1-1, with TRBD1 as a possible D gene (6 bases). The CDR3 sequence is CASSSETGVWAFF. For the CDR3, the DNA is TGTGCCAGCAGTTCGGAGACAGGCGTCTGGGCTTTCTTT.